What follows are 21 T cell receptor beta chains derived from one specimen sequenced in a study of T cell repertoires in cytomegalovirus infection. For these receptors, no antigen is known. TCRdb ran MiXCR on the reads and lists one entry per CDR3 protein. Of about 920,000 distinct CDR3 sequences detected, roughly 31% appear once; the ten largest clones hold around 15%. Sequenced material: cultured CD8+ T cells from PBMCs, taken from culture after CMV antigen stimulation. These receptors were obtained from a human donor in good health (CMV status not recorded). Some clones in this sample may be carry-over from other donors' samples.

This chain links TRBV7-9 with TRBJ2-2; D may be TRBD1 (6 bases). The V end was cut by 4 bases, the J end by 5 bases, with 17 bases between. This CDR3 has 16 residues. Germline CDR1 is SEHNR and CDR2 is FQNEAQ (reference sequence). As DNA, the CDR3 is TGTGCCAGCAGCTCACTTGATGCAGGGGAAACCGGGGAGCTGTTTTTT. This translates into CASSSLDAGETGELFF.

The CDR3 sequence: CASSILAGYEQYV. As DNA, the CDR3 is TGTGCCAGCAGTATACTAGCGGGTTACGAGCAGTACGTC. The rearrangement joins TRBV6-2 or TRBV6-3 to TRBJ2-7; TRBD2 matches at 9 bases. This CDR3 is 13 amino acids long. With 5 bases clipped from V and 4 bases from J, the junction kept 3 bases outside the gene matches. Looked up from germline, CDR1 is MNHEY and CDR2 is SVGEGT.

The chain couples TRBV27 to TRBJ1-6; D perhaps matches TRBD1 (6 bases). Between the trimmed V and J ends, which lost 6 bases and 4 bases, there was a span of 13 bases. The CDR3 length is 15 residues. Per germline, CDR1 MNHEY and CDR2 SMNVEV (reference sequence). CDR3 in amino acids: CASSRPQGYNSPLHF. CDR3 coding DNA: TGTGCCAGCAGCCGTCCCCAGGGGTATAATTCACCCCTCCACTTT.

In this sample, this clonotype turned up a few times. J is TRBJ2-7 and V is TRBV7-9; 7 nucleotides agree with TRBD1. This CDR3 has 14 amino acids. V shed 4 bases, J shed 6 bases, and the junction held 9 bases outside the gene matches. CDR1 is SEHNR and CDR2 is FQNEAQ in the germline V gene (reference sequence). The DNA for the CDR3 is TGTGCCAGCAGCTCCGAGACAGGGTGGGCCGAGCAGTACTTC. The encoded protein is CASSSETGWAEQYF.

This clonotype has ten or more counts. This chain connects TRBV7-6 to TRBJ2-3; TRBD2 agrees at 11 bases. This CDR3 comprises 16 residues. The trim removed 3 bases at V and 5 bases at J, leaving 7 bases unmatched. Germline values: CDR1 SGHVS, CDR2 FNYEAQ. The CDR3 coding sequence is TGTGCCAGCAGCTTTTCTAGCGGGGGGAAGATAGATACGCAGTATTTT. It encodes CASSFSSGGKIDTQYF.

The V and J genes are TRBV10-2 and TRBJ2-3; D remains unclear. The V and J ends lost 6 bases and 6 bases respectively, with 4 bases between them. Per the germline V gene, CDR1 is WSHSY and CDR2 is SAAADI. The CDR3 length is 10 residues. The CDR3 DNA sequence: TGCGCCAGCAGGAGCGATACGCAGTATTTT. Translated, it gives CASRSDTQYF.

The genes are TRBV27 and TRBJ1-5, with D possibly TRBD1 on 5 matching bases. The CDR3 spans 14 residues. From germline, CDR1 is MNHEY and CDR2 SMNVEV (reference sequence). Trimming shortened V by 3 bases and J by 6 bases, and 12 bases separated the two germline ends. The CDR3 protein is CASSFTGAGQPQHF. The CDR3 region has the DNA TGTGCCAGCAGTTTTACCGGGGCGGGTCAGCCCCAGCATTTT.

Details on this clonotype: The junction does not match germline at one end; this may be a read error. The chain combines TRBV6-5 with TRBJ1-1; no definite D call. Looked up from germline, CDR1 is MNHEY and CDR2 is SVGAGI. This CDR3 contains 14 residues. This chain's CDR3 is CASGYSTPNTEAFF. The CDR3 DNA reads TGTGCCAGCGGTTACTCGACACCGAACACTGAAGCTTTCTTT.

The J gene is TRBJ2-1, the V gene TRBV5-1, with D perhaps matching TRBD1 (6 bases). The CDR3 loop spans 16 amino acids. V gave up 0 bases and J gave up 0 bases, with 10 bases separating them. Germline V gene sequence: CDR1 SGHRS, CDR2 YFSETQ. CDR3: CASSLDAGVSYNEQFF. In DNA, the CDR3 is TGCGCCAGCAGCTTGGATGCAGGGGTCTCCTACAATGAGCAGTTCTTC.

The chain employs TRBV6-2 or TRBV6-3 and TRBJ1-2; 12 bases line up with TRBD1. The CDR3 has 15 residues. Germline CDR1 reads MNHEY; CDR2 reads SVGEGT. Losses at the gene ends were 5 bases for V and 5 bases for J; bases not matched to a gene: 6. The CDR3 protein is CASSTPGQGAYGYTF. The DNA of the CDR3 is TGTGCCAGCAGTACCCCGGGACAGGGGGCATATGGCTACACCTTC.

This clonotype was counted ten times or more. The chain combines TRBV12-3 or TRBV12-4 with TRBJ1-4; 7 bases align to TRBD1. J gave up 3 bases and V 5 bases, and 15 bases lay outside the gene matches. This CDR3 has 18 residues. Here the CDR3 DNA reads TGTGCCAGCAGTCCCAACCTGACAGGGCTCGGGGCTAATGAAAAACTGTTTTTT. It is translated as CASSPNLTGLGANEKLFF.

This clonotype was found a few times. The rearrangement links TRBV2 to TRBJ2-7; D ambiguous. Trimming pared 7 bases from V and 5 bases from J, leaving 15 bases between. The CDR3 extends over 13 amino acids. The germline CDR1 and CDR2 sequences are SNHLY and FYNNEI. CDR3: CASNNGALHEQYV. For the CDR3, the DNA is TGTGCCAGCAACAACGGAGCCCTCCACGAGCAGTACGTC.

This chain links TRBV20-1 with TRBJ1-2; no clear D. Trimming stripped 3 bases from V and 5 bases from J, with 13 bases between. The length of the CDR3 is 13 residues. The germline V gene encodes CDR1 DFQATT and CDR2 SNEGSKA (reference sequence). The CDR3 spells CSASADALYGYTF. The DNA for the CDR3 is TGCAGTGCTAGTGCCGACGCTTTGTATGGCTACACCTTC.

The chain joins TRBV6-4 to TRBJ2-3; 12 nucleotides agree with TRBD2. The junction had 17 bases not matched to a gene; V was cut back by 10 bases and J by 0 bases. The CDR3 is 19 amino acids. Germline CDR1 reads MRHNA; CDR2 reads SNTAGT. In DNA form, the CDR3 reads TGTGCCATCCCCTCCCGCGGACTAGCGGGGTACCCTAGCACAGATACGCAGTATTTT. This gives the protein CAIPSRGLAGYPSTDTQYF.

About this clonotype itself: The CDR3 end shows no conserved phenylalanine or tryptophan, and so a read error is likely. The limits of the CDR3 on the DNA are not certain, so only TCRdb's listed CDR3 is given. The chain has TRBV6-4 and TRBJ2-1; TRBD1, the table's D call, was not compared with the DNA. The CDR3 extends over 10 residues, inclusive of both ends. Germline V CDR1 and CDR2: MRHNA, SNTAGT. CDR3 in amino acids: CASSDPNRTI.

The CDR3 DNA is TGCGCCAGCAGCCCCTTTACTAGCGGGGCTTCCAATGAGCAGTTCTTC. It is translated as CASSPFTSGASNEQFF. The V gene is TRBV4-1, the J gene TRBJ2-1, with TRBD2 matching 10 bases. CDR3 size: 16 residues. The V gene's germline CDR1 is MGHRA and CDR2 YSYEKL. With 4 bases clipped from V and 6 bases from J, the junction kept 9 bases outside the gene matches.

This clonotype has just one count. This may be a read error, as it is one base from a much larger clone. Here the CDR3 DNA reads TGTGCCAACAGCCTCTCAGATGGCGGGGAGCTGTTTTTT. Protein sequence: CANSLSDGGELFF. The V gene is TRBV7-9, the J gene TRBJ2-2; D gene unclear. The CDR3 is 13 residues long. Germline CDR1 is SEHNR and CDR2 is FQNEAQ (reference sequence). Full variable domain (outside the CDR3, taken from reference TRBV7-9 and TRBJ2-2): DTGVSQNPRHKITKRGQNVTFRCDPISEHNRLYWYRQTLGQGPEFLTYFQNEAQLEKSRLLSDRFSAERPKGSFSTLEIQRTEQGDSAMYLCANSLSDGGELFFGEGSRLTVL.

The CDR3 DNA follows: TGTGCCAGCACCAATAGGGCAGGAAAAGCAACTAATGAAAAACTGTTTTTT. It codes for CASTNRAGKATNEKLFF. The rearrangement links TRBV6-6 to TRBJ1-4; the D is unclear. Looked up from germline, CDR1 is MNHNY and CDR2 is SVGAGI (reference sequence). Trimming pared 7 bases from V and 0 bases from J, leaving 18 bases between. This CDR3 is 17 amino acids long.

This clonotype was picked up a small number of times. The V and J genes are TRBV20-1 and TRBJ1-5, with D perhaps matching TRBD1 (5 bases). Germline V lookup: CDR1 DFQATT, CDR2 SNEGSKA (reference sequence). V gave up 1 base and J gave up 0 bases, with 19 bases separating them. This CDR3 spans 18 amino acids. The CDR3 region is CSARALMKQDYSNQPQHF. DNA for the CDR3: TGCAGTGCTAGAGCCCTAATGAAACAGGATTATAGCAATCAGCCCCAGCATTTT.

This clonotype was counted at least ten times. The V gene is TRBV7-9, the J gene TRBJ1-5; D may be TRBD1 (5 bases). The CDR3 is 15 residues long. Trimming left V 5 bases short and J 5 bases short, with 16 bases between. CDR1 is SEHNR, CDR2 FQNEAQ, per germline (reference sequence). CDR3 region: CASSRSQGADQPQHF. CDR3 coding DNA: TGTGCCAGCAGCCGAAGTCAGGGAGCGGATCAGCCCCAGCATTTT.

V gene TRBV7-2 combines with J gene TRBJ1-6; D unclear. The CDR3 runs to 16 residues. With 1 base removed from V and 3 bases from J, the gap between germline ends came to 10 bases. The germline gives CDR1 SGHTA, CDR2 FQGNSA. The CDR3, as DNA: TGTGCCAGCAGCTTAGGCCACCTTAACTATAATTCACCCCTCCACTTT. It codes for CASSLGHLNYNSPLHF.